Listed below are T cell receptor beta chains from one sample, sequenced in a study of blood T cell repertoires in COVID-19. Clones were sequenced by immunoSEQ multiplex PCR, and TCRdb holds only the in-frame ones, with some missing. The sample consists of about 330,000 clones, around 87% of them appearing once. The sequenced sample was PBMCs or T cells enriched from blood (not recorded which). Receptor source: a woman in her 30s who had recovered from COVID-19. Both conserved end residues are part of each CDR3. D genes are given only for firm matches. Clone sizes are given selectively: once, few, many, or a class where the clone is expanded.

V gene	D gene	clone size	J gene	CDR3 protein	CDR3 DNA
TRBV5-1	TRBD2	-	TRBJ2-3	CASSSSIAGGPWDTQYF	TGCGCCAGCAGCTCGTCCATAGCGGGGGGGCCTTGGGATACGCAGTATTTT
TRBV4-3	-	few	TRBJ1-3	CASSQDQGGAGTLLDAGNTIYF	TGCGCCAGCAGCCAAGACCAGGGAGGGGCAGGGACGCTCCTCGATGCTGGAAACACCATATATTTT
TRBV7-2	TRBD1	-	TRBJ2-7	CASSFSQGAFNEQYF	TGTGCCAGCAGCTTCTCACAGGGGGCGTTCAACGAGCAGTACTTC
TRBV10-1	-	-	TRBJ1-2	CARMTQTNYGYTF	TGCGCCAGGATGACACAAACTAACTATGGCTACACCTTC
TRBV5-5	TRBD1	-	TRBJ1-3	CASSSSGQTGNTIYF	TGTGCCAGCAGCTCCTCGGGACAGACTGGAAACACCATATATTTT
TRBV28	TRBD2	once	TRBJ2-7	CASSQTGLSYEQYF	TGTGCCAGCAGTCAAACGGGACTATCCTACGAGCAGTACTTC
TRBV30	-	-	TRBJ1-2	CAWSADWNYGYTF	TGTGCCTGGAGTGCTGACTGGAACTATGGCTACACCTTC
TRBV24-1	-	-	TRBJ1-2	CATSDPGRGYTF	TGTGCCACCAGTGATCCCGGTAGAGGCTACACCTTC
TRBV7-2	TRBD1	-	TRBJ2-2	CANTGGLNTGELFF	TGTGCCAATACAGGGGGATTAAACACCGGGGAGCTGTTTTTT
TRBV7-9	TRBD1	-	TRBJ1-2	CASSIQGGYYGYTF	TGTGCCAGCAGCATACAGGGGGGGTACTATGGCTACACCTTC
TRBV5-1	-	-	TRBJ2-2	CASSLSSVNTGELFF	TGCGCCAGCAGCTTGTCGAGTGTCAACACCGGGGAGCTGTTTTTT
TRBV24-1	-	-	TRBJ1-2	CATSDRQLSGYTF	TGTGCCACCAGTGATCGACAGCTTTCTGGCTACACCTTC
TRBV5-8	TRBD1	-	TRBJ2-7	CASSGGTGSRYEQYF	TGTGCCAGCAGCGGGGGGACAGGGAGTCGGTACGAGCAGTACTTC
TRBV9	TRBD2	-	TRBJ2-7	CASSALAGPYEQYF	TGTGCCAGCAGCGCTTTAGCGGGGCCCTACGAGCAGTACTTC
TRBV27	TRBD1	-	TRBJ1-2	CASSPGTGSYYGYTF	TGTGCCAGCAGTCCCGGGACAGGGTCTTACTATGGCTACACCTTC
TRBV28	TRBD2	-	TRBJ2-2	CASSFLRGDTGELFF	TGTGCCAGCAGTTTTTTACGGGGGGACACCGGGGAGCTGTTTTTT
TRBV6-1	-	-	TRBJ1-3	CASSEHDRSFSGNTIYF	TGTGCCAGCAGTGAACACGACAGGTCATTCTCTGGAAACACCATATATTTT
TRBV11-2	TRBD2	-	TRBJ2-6	CASTAAGDGANVLTF	TGTGCCAGCACGGCCGCGGGGGACGGGGCCAACGTCCTGACTTTC
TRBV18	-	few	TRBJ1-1	CASSSIRTRLNTEAFF	TGTGCCAGCTCATCGATACGGACAAGACTGAACACTGAAGCTTTCTTT
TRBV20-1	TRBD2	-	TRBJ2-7	CSAPGRGEQYF	TGCAGTGCCCCTGGGAGGGGCGAGCAGTACTTC
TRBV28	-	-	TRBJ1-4	CASSLSRPRGKLFF	TGTGCCAGCAGTTTGTCGAGACCCCGAGGAAAACTGTTTTTT
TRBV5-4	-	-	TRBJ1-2	CASSLGDNGYTF	TGTGCCAGCAGCTTAGGGGACAACGGCTACACCTTC
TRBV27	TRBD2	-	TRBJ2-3	CASSPLAGGTDTQYF	TGTGCCAGCAGTCCACTAGCGGGCGGCACAGATACGCAGTATTTT
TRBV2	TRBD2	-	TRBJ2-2	CASSPGLAGATGELFF	TGTGCCAGCAGTCCCGGACTAGCGGGGGCCACCGGGGAGCTGTTTTTT
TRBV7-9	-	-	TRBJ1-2	CASSLAGHLSYGYTF	TGTGCCAGCAGCTTAGCCGGACATCTCTCCTATGGCTACACCTTC
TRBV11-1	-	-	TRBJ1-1	CASSSTTGNTEAFF	TGTGCCAGCAGCTCAACCACAGGGAACACTGAAGCTTTCTTT
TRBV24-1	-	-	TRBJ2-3	CATSDARDTTDTQYF	TGTGCCACCAGTGATGCCCGGGACACCACAGATACGCAGTATTTT
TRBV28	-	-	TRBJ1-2	CASSSQTAPQRRYGYTF	TGTGCCAGCAGTTCCCAGACAGCTCCGCAACGGCGCTATGGCTACACCTTC
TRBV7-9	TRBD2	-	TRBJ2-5	CASSPSGGQETQYF	TGTGCCAGCAGCCCCAGCGGGGGACAAGAGACCCAGTACTTC
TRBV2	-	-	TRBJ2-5	CASSELGGGQETQYF	TGTGCCAGCAGTGAGCTGGGGGGAGGACAAGAGACCCAGTACTTC
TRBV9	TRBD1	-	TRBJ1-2	CASSATATGAYGYTF	TGTGCCAGCAGCGCCACCGCGACAGGGGCCTATGGCTACACCTTC
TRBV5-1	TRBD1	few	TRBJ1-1	CASSLRTGYTEAFF	TGCGCCAGCAGCTTGAGGACAGGTTACACTGAAGCTTTCTTT
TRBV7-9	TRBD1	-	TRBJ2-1	CASSWTGQGNEQFF	TGTGCCAGCAGCTGGACGGGACAGGGGAATGAGCAGTTCTTC
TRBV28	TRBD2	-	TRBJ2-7	CASSLLLAGGLFYEQYF	TGTGCCAGCAGTTTACTGCTAGCGGGGGGATTATTCTACGAGCAGTACTTC
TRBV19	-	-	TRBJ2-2	CASSMGVRTGELFF	TGTGCCAGTAGTATGGGCGTTCGCACCGGGGAGCTGTTTTTT
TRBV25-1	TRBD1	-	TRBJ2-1	CASSTGTVSYNEQFF	TGTGCCAGCAGCACCGGGACAGTTAGTTACAATGAGCAGTTCTTC
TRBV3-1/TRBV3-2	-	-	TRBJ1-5	CASSQESNRTLDSNQPQHF	TGTGCCAGCAGCCAAGAAAGTAACAGAACTCTTGATAGCAATCAGCCCCAGCATTTT
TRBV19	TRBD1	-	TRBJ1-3	CASTKGPQGASFTGNTIYF	TGTGCCAGTACCAAGGGACCACAGGGGGCTTCGTTCACTGGAAACACCATATATTTT
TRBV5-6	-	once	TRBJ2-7	CASSRLGQLLRREQYF	TGTGCCAGCAGCAGGTTAGGACAGCTTTTGAGGCGCGAGCAGTACTTC
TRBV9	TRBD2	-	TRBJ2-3	CASSVAGGGPPDTQYF	TGTGCCAGCAGCGTAGCGGGAGGAGGCCCCCCGGATACGCAGTATTTT
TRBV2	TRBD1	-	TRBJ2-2	CASSGTGGANTGELFF	TGTGCCAGCAGTGGGACAGGGGGCGCGAACACCGGGGAGCTGTTTTTT
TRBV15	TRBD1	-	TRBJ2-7	CATSTGQGSYEQYF	TGTGCCACCAGCACGGGACAGGGCTCCTACGAGCAGTACTTC
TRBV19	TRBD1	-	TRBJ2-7	CASGGTGGGHGYEQYF	TGTGCCAGCGGGGGGACAGGGGGCGGACACGGCTACGAGCAGTACTTC
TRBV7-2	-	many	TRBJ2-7	CASSPRPGSEQYF	TGTGCCAGCAGCCCGCGACCGGGGTCCGAGCAGTACTTC
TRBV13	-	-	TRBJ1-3	CASSLGSSGNTIYF	TGTGCCAGCAGCTTAGGGAGCTCTGGAAACACCATATATTTT
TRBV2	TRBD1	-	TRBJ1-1	CASSEEGTAEAFF	TGTGCCAGCAGTGAAGAGGGGACAGCAGAAGCTTTCTTT
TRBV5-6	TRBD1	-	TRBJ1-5	CASSRYGQVNQPQHF	TGTGCCAGCAGCAGATACGGACAGGTTAATCAGCCCCAGCATTTT
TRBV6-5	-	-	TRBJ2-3	CASSRSGPGSITQYF	TGTGCCAGCAGCAGGTCTGGTCCTGGTTCGATTACGCAGTATTTT
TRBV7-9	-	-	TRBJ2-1	CASSLSVASYNEQFF	TGTGCCAGCAGCTTATCGGTTGCCTCCTACAATGAGCAGTTCTTC
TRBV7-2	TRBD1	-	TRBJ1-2	CASSLRQGNYGYTF	TGTGCCAGCAGCCTCAGACAGGGGAACTATGGCTACACCTTC
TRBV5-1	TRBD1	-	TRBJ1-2	CASSVEGTGYYGYTF	TGCGCCAGCAGCGTGGAGGGGACAGGGTACTATGGCTACACCTTC
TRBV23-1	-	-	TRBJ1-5	CASSQSGGSNQPQHF	TGCGCCAGCAGTCAATCGGGGGGGTCAAATCAGCCCCAGCATTTT
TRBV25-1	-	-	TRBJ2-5	CASSDWGEETQYF	TGTGCCAGCAGTGATTGGGGGGAAGAGACCCAGTACTTC
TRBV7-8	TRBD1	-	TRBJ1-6	CASSHLSRQGRTPLHF	TGTGCCAGCAGCCACCTATCGAGACAGGGGAGAACACCCCTCCACTTT
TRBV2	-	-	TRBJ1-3	CASRRGDSGNTIYF	TGTGCCAGCAGAAGGGGCGACTCTGGAAACACCATATATTTT
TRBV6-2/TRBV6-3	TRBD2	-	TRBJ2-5	CASSRRGTSGEETQYF	TGTGCCAGCAGTCGCCGGGGGACTAGCGGGGAAGAGACCCAGTACTTC
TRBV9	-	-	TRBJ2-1	CASSVDLREQFF	TGTGCCAGCAGCGTAGACCTCCGGGAGCAGTTCTTC
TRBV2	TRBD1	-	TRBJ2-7	CASAGTEYSYEQYF	TGTGCCAGCGCCGGGACAGAGTACTCCTACGAGCAGTACTTC